These T cell receptor beta chains were read from a single sample in a study of blood T cell repertoires in COVID-19. Here immunoSEQ multiplex PCR was the method, and the copy in TCRdb shows in-frame clones only, minus some. Among 250,000 to 350,000 clones, 87% were seen once, and the ten largest hold roughly 8%. The sequenced sample was peripheral blood. The receptors stem from a woman aged 50 to 60 who had recovered from COVID-19. CDR3s include the opening cysteine and the closing phenylalanine or tryptophan. A D gene is named only where the DNA matches it firmly. Size tells how often a clone was seen (once, few, many) or the class of an expanded clone, and some rows leave it out.

D: NA
V: TRBV3-1/TRBV3-2
size: NA
J: TRBJ2-4
DNA: TGTGCCAGCAGCCAAGTTTCGGACTTC
CDR3: CASSQVSDF

D: NA
V: TRBV7-9
size: NA
J: TRBJ2-1
DNA: TGTGCCAGCAGCTCACCCCTGAGGGAAGCGGCCAATTACAATGAGCAGTTCTTC
CDR3: CASSSPLREAANYNEQFF

D: NA
V: TRBV20-1
size: NA
J: TRBJ2-6
DNA: TGCAGTGCTAGTGAGTCGGGGACTGGGGCCAACGTCCTGACTTTC
CDR3: CSASESGTGANVLTF

D: TRBD2
V: TRBV29-1
size: NA
J: TRBJ2-3
DNA: TGCAGCGCCCCGGGCCGGGGGAGGGGAGATACGCAGTATTTT
CDR3: CSAPGRGRGDTQYF

D: NA
V: TRBV29-1
size: NA
J: TRBJ1-2
DNA: TGCAGCGTAGGGGATGGCTACACCTTC
CDR3: CSVGDGYTF

D: NA
V: TRBV7-8
size: NA
J: TRBJ2-3
DNA: TGTGCCAGCAGCTTAGGGCCGTTAGATACGCAGTATTTT
CDR3: CASSLGPLDTQYF

D: NA
V: TRBV4-1
size: few
J: TRBJ2-7
DNA: TGCGCCAGCAGCCAAGTCTTACGAGTCTCCTACGAGCAGTACTTC
CDR3: CASSQVLRVSYEQYF

D: TRBD1
V: TRBV19
size: few
J: TRBJ1-5
DNA: TGTGCCAGTAGTACGGACAGGGCGCAGCCCCAGCATTTT
CDR3: CASSTDRAQPQHF

D: TRBD2
V: TRBV28
size: NA
J: TRBJ2-7
DNA: TGTGCCAGCGGAGCGGGAGGGCGATACGAGCAGTACTTC
CDR3: CASGAGGRYEQYF

D: TRBD2
V: TRBV5-1
size: NA
J: TRBJ2-1
DNA: TGCGCCAGCAGCCTAGCCGGGACTAGCGGTGAGCAGTTCTTC
CDR3: CASSLAGTSGEQFF

D: TRBD2
V: TRBV4-3
size: NA
J: TRBJ2-3
DNA: TGCGCCAGCAGCCAAGTGAGGCTAGCGGGCACAGATACGCAGTATTTT
CDR3: CASSQVRLAGTDTQYF

D: TRBD2
V: TRBV14
size: NA
J: TRBJ2-3
DNA: TGTGCCAGCAGCCTACTCGGGGGGGTCACAGATACGCAGTATTTT
CDR3: CASSLLGGVTDTQYF

D: NA
V: TRBV28
size: once
J: TRBJ2-7
DNA: TGTGCCACCGTCACCGGCGGAGGAGCGTTCGAGCAGTACTTC
CDR3: CATVTGGGAFEQYF

D: NA
V: TRBV5-4
size: NA
J: TRBJ1-1
DNA: TGTGCCAGCAGCTTGTTAGGGGGGGTTAGTACTGAAGCTTTCTTT
CDR3: CASSLLGGVSTEAFF

D: NA
V: TRBV5-1
size: NA
J: TRBJ1-1
DNA: TGCGCCAGCATATTAGACCCCGGGGGGACTGAAGCTTTCTTT
CDR3: CASILDPGGTEAFF

D: TRBD1
V: TRBV28
size: NA
J: TRBJ1-1
DNA: TGTGCCAGCAGTCTCCCGGGACAGGGGGCGGGTGAAGCTTTCTTT
CDR3: CASSLPGQGAGEAFF

D: NA
V: TRBV19
size: NA
J: TRBJ1-5
DNA: TGTGCCAGTAGTCCCCAGGCCACCAGCAATCAGCCCCAGCATTTT
CDR3: CASSPQATSNQPQHF

D: NA
V: TRBV7-9
size: once
J: TRBJ1-3
DNA: TGTGCCAGCAGCTTACTAGGAAACACCATATATTTT
CDR3: CASSLLGNTIYF

D: NA
V: TRBV30
size: NA
J: TRBJ2-5
DNA: TGTGCCTCCGAACGGGGGAGCCGCGGGGAGACCCAGTACTTC
CDR3: CASERGSRGETQYF

D: NA
V: TRBV19
size: once
J: TRBJ1-1
DNA: TGTGCCAGTAGTAGGGTACTGGGGCTGAACACTGAAGCTTTCTTT
CDR3: CASSRVLGLNTEAFF

D: NA
V: TRBV6-5
size: NA
J: TRBJ1-6
DNA: TGTGCCAGCAGGCAAGCCAATTCACCCCTCCACTTT
CDR3: CASRQANSPLHF

D: NA
V: TRBV27
size: NA
J: TRBJ2-7
DNA: TGTGCCAGCAGTTGGGGGGACAGCTACGAGCAGTACTTC
CDR3: CASSWGDSYEQYF

D: TRBD1
V: TRBV27
size: NA
J: TRBJ2-1
DNA: TGTGCCAGCAGTGCCGGACCGGGACAGGCTGGATTCTTC
CDR3: CASSAGPGQAGFF

D: TRBD2
V: TRBV3-1/TRBV3-2
size: NA
J: TRBJ2-5
DNA: TGTGCCAGCAGCCAAGATCCTAGCGGGGGGGCATCAGAGACCCAGTACTTC
CDR3: CASSQDPSGGASETQYF

D: NA
V: TRBV30
size: NA
J: TRBJ1-4
DNA: TGTGCCTGGGGACAGTCAACTAATGAAAAACTGTTTTTT
CDR3: CAWGQSTNEKLFF

D: NA
V: TRBV4-1
size: NA
J: TRBJ1-4
DNA: TGCGCCAGCAGCCAAGTACCAGGGCCGAATGAAAAACTGTTTTTT
CDR3: CASSQVPGPNEKLFF

D: NA
V: TRBV9
size: NA
J: TRBJ2-5
DNA: TGTGCCAGCAGCGTAGGGCGTAGGCGGGTACAAGAGACCCAGTACTTC
CDR3: CASSVGRRRVQETQYF

D: NA
V: TRBV28
size: once
J: TRBJ2-7
DNA: TGTGCCAGCAGGACCGGACAGAGCTTCTACGAGCAGTACTTC
CDR3: CASRTGQSFYEQYF

D: TRBD2
V: TRBV3-1/TRBV3-2
size: NA
J: TRBJ2-5
DNA: TGTGCCAGCAGCCAAATAACAACTAGCGGGTACCAAGAGACCCAGTACTTC
CDR3: CASSQITTSGYQETQYF

D: NA
V: TRBV7-2
size: once
J: TRBJ1-6
DNA: TGTGCCAGCAGCTTAGGTACAGGGTTTTCACCCCTCCACTTT
CDR3: CASSLGTGFSPLHF

D: NA
V: TRBV11-3
size: NA
J: TRBJ2-7
DNA: TGTGCCAGCAGCTTAATGGGTTCGGGTGAGCAGTACTTC
CDR3: CASSLMGSGEQYF

D: TRBD1
V: TRBV2
size: NA
J: TRBJ1-4
DNA: TGTGCCAGCAGTGATTTGACGGGACAGGGGGCAATGTATGAAAAACTGTTTTTT
CDR3: CASSDLTGQGAMYEKLFF

D: TRBD1
V: TRBV13
size: NA
J: TRBJ2-5
DNA: TGTGCCAGCAGCTTAGGCACAGGGGGAAAGACCCAGTACTTC
CDR3: CASSLGTGGKTQYF

D: NA
V: TRBV12-3/TRBV12-4
size: NA
J: TRBJ2-1
DNA: TGTGCCAGCAGTTTATGGCCTGAGCAGTTCTTC
CDR3: CASSLWPEQFF

D: NA
V: TRBV4-3
size: NA
J: TRBJ1-6
DNA: TGCGCCAGCAGCCAAGGTGCTGCGGGATCACCCCTCCACTTT
CDR3: CASSQGAAGSPLHF

D: TRBD2
V: TRBV6-1
size: NA
J: TRBJ2-5
DNA: TGTGCCAGCAGTGAAGAGTACGGCGCTAGCGGAGCCCAAGAGACCCAGTACTTC
CDR3: CASSEEYGASGAQETQYF

D: TRBD1
V: TRBV19
size: few
J: TRBJ1-1
DNA: TGTGCCAGTAGTAAACAGGGGGTACAAAACACTGAAGCTTTCTTT
CDR3: CASSKQGVQNTEAFF

D: TRBD2
V: TRBV7-9
size: NA
J: TRBJ2-7
DNA: TGTGCCAGCAGCCCCAGCGGGAGGGCCCTCAGGGAGCAGTACTTC
CDR3: CASSPSGRALREQYF

D: NA
V: TRBV9
size: NA
J: TRBJ1-3
DNA: TGTGCCAGCAGTCGAAACCCTGCGACAGGCCAGGGAAACACCATATATTTT
CDR3: CASSRNPATGQGNTIYF

D: NA
V: TRBV28
size: once
J: TRBJ2-5
DNA: TGTGCCAGCAGTCCTCGGAGGGGTAGTGGAGAGACCCAGTACTTC
CDR3: CASSPRRGSGETQYF

D: TRBD2
V: TRBV7-2
size: NA
J: TRBJ2-1
DNA: TGTGCCAGCAGCCGCCTCCAACTAGCGGAAACATACAATGAGCAGTTCTTC
CDR3: CASSRLQLAETYNEQFF

D: NA
V: TRBV28
size: NA
J: TRBJ1-4
DNA: TGTGCCAGCAGTTTAGTCGGCCAGGGTGTTAGGGAAAAACTGTTTTTT
CDR3: CASSLVGQGVREKLFF

D: NA
V: TRBV11-3
size: NA
J: TRBJ2-3
DNA: TGTGCCAGCAGCGTCGGGACTGCTAGCACAGATACGCAGTATTTT
CDR3: CASSVGTASTDTQYF

D: NA
V: TRBV25-1
size: NA
J: TRBJ1-5
DNA: TGTGCCAGCAGTGGTATCGGGGCGGGACAGCCCCAGCATTTT
CDR3: CASSGIGAGQPQHF

D: TRBD2
V: TRBV6-5
size: NA
J: TRBJ2-7
DNA: TGTGCCAGCAGCCCGGCTTCCACTAGCGTCGAGCAGTACTTC
CDR3: CASSPASTSVEQYF

D: TRBD1
V: TRBV19
size: NA
J: TRBJ2-1
DNA: TGTGCCAGTAGTATAGACACCAGGGGGCAGCCCTACAATGAGCAGTTCTTC
CDR3: CASSIDTRGQPYNEQFF

D: NA
V: TRBV7-2
size: NA
J: TRBJ1-1
DNA: TGTGCCAGCAGCCCACGGGGGGGAGCAATAGGAGTGAACACTGAAGCTTTCTTT
CDR3: CASSPRGGAIGVNTEAFF

D: NA
V: TRBV4-1
size: NA
J: TRBJ1-5
DNA: TGCGCCAGCAGCCAACCCCGGGAGGGGGTTCAGCCCCAGCATTTT
CDR3: CASSQPREGVQPQHF

D: TRBD1
V: TRBV7-9
size: NA
J: TRBJ1-3
DNA: TGTGCCAGCAGTCGTGACAGGGGGGGAGGAAACACCATATATTTT
CDR3: CASSRDRGGGNTIYF

D: TRBD1
V: TRBV5-4
size: NA
J: TRBJ2-2
DNA: TGTGCCAGCAGCTCCCGGGACAGGGGATTTATTGGCGGGGAGCTGTTTTTT
CDR3: CASSSRDRGFIGGELFF

D: TRBD1
V: TRBV5-1
size: NA
J: TRBJ1-1
DNA: TGCGCCAGCAGCTACCGACCGGGATTAGACAGGGCGGACACTGAAGCTTTCTTT
CDR3: CASSYRPGLDRADTEAFF